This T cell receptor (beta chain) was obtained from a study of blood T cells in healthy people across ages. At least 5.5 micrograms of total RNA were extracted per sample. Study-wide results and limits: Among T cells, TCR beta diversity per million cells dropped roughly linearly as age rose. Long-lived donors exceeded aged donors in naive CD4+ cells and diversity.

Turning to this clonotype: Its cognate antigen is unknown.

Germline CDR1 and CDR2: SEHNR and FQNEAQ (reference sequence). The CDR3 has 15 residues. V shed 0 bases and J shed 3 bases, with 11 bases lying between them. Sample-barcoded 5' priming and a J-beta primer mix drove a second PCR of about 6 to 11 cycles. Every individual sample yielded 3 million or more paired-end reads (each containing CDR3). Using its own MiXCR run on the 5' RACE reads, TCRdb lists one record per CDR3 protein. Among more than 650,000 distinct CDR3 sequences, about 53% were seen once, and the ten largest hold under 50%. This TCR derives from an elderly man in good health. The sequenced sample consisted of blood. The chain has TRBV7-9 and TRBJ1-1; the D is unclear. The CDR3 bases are TGTGCCAGCAGCTTAGCCGGGGTCTATGACACTGAAGCTTTCTTT. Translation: CASSLAGVYDTEAFF.